These 27 T cell receptor beta chains share one sample of origin, sequenced in a study of blood T cell repertoires in COVID-19. Method: immunoSEQ multiplex PCR; TCRdb's copy keeps in-frame clones and lacks some. The table has 230,000 or so clones, approximately 90% seen once; the top ten hold approximately 2.5%. Sequencing was carried out using PBMCs or T cells enriched from blood (not recorded which). These TCRs come from a woman aged 40 to 49 with acute COVID-19.

The CDR3 reads CASSPGTGSGETQYF. The CDR3 DNA follows: TGTGCCAGCTCACCCGGGACAGGGAGCGGAGAGACCCAGTACTTC. The chain links TRBV18 to TRBJ2-5, with 9 bases identical to TRBD1. The ends lost 3 bases at V and 4 bases at J; junction bases unmatched: 6. CDR1 and CDR2 (germline): KGHSH, LQKENI. This CDR3 comprises 15 residues. Looking up the rest from reference TRBV18 and TRBJ2-5 gives the full variable domain: NAGVMQNPRHLVRRRGQEARLRCSPMKGHSHVYWYRQLPEEGLKFMVYLQKENIIDESGMPKERFSAEFPKEGPSILRIQQVVRGDSAAYFCASSPGTGSGETQYFGPGTRLLVL.

J is TRBJ1-6 and V is TRBV10-2, with 8 bases fitting TRBD1. This CDR3 spans 13 amino acids. CDR1 is WSHSY, CDR2 SAAADI, per germline. The V segment lost 6 bases and the J segment 9 bases; nucleotides outside the gene matches: 4. CDR3 in amino acids: CASRGQDPSPLHF. DNA for the CDR3: TGCGCCAGCAGGGGACAGGACCCTTCACCCCTCCACTTT.

The CDR3 loop reads CASSYNYRVQQPQHF. CDR3 in DNA: TGTGCCAGCAGTTACAACTACAGGGTACAGCAGCCCCAGCATTTT. V is TRBV6-6 and J is TRBJ1-5; a possible D gene is TRBD1 (6 bases). V was cut by 2 bases and J by 7 bases, with 15 bases left in between. The CDR3 length is 15 residues. CDR1 is MNHNY and CDR2 is SVGAGI in the germline V gene (reference sequence).

The rearrangement joins TRBV9 to TRBJ1-1, with TRBD1 identical over 11 bases. The CDR3 runs 14 residues. Germline V CDR1 and CDR2: SGDLS, YYNGEE. V shed 3 bases and J 5 bases; nucleotides not matched to a gene: 3. The CDR3 here is CASSGGQGGTEAFF. The CDR3 DNA is TGTGCCAGCAGCGGGGGACAGGGGGGAACTGAAGCTTTCTTT.

The rearrangement uses TRBV4-2 and TRBJ1-3, with D possibly being TRBD1 (5 bases). The CDR3 length is 15 residues. CDR1 is LGHNA, CDR2 YNFKEQ, per germline. V was pared by 4 bases and J by 0 bases, with 10 bases between. CDR3 in amino acids: CASSLSRDSGNTIYF. CDR3 in DNA: TGTGCCAGCAGCCTTAGCAGGGACTCTGGAAACACCATATATTTT.

V gene TRBV10-3 combines with J gene TRBJ1-1, with TRBD1 as a possible D gene (5 bases). Trimming left V 2 bases short and J 5 bases short, with 12 bases between. Germline V gene data show CDR1 as ENHRY and CDR2 as SYGVKD. This CDR3 region has 14 residues. DNA for the CDR3: TGTGCCATCAGTGAGGGGGGGAGGGGAACTGAAGCTTTCTTT. Amino acids: CAISEGGRGTEAFF.

Only a few counts were recorded for this clone. V is TRBV27 and J is TRBJ2-1, with TRBD2 matching 7 bases. This CDR3 is built from 15 residues. After removal of 4 bases from V and 3 bases from J, the junction contained 6 bases not matched to a gene. CDR1 and CDR2 from the germline V gene are MNHEY and SMNVEV (reference sequence). CDR3: CASSSPSGIYNEQFF. CDR3 DNA: TGTGCCAGCAGTTCCCCTAGCGGAATCTACAATGAGCAGTTCTTC.

The chain links TRBV27 to TRBJ1-6; 7 bases align to TRBD1. This CDR3 region has 17 residues. With 6 bases clipped from V and 0 bases from J, the junction kept 8 bases outside the gene matches. Germline lookup yields CDR1 MNHEY and CDR2 SMNVEV (reference sequence). CDR3 DNA sequence: TGTGCCAGCAGAGGCTGGGGACAGAGCTCCTATAATTCACCCCTCCACTTT. Amino acid sequence: CASRGWGQSSYNSPLHF.

The CDR3 DNA is TGTGCCACCACAAGGGGGCAGCGGAACAATCAGCCCCAGCATTTT. This codes for CATTRGQRNNQPQHF. The chain recombines TRBV19 with TRBJ1-5; 7 bases agree with TRBD1. The junction had 12 bases not matched to a gene; V was cut back by 10 bases and J by 3 bases. The CDR3 spans 15 residues. CDR1 and CDR2 (germline): LNHDA, SQIVND (reference sequence).

The V gene is TRBV7-2, the J gene TRBJ2-7; TRBD1 matches 8 bases. V was clipped by 5 bases and J by 3 bases; unmatched bases: 9. This CDR3 has 15 residues. CDR1 is SGHTA, CDR2 FQGNSA, per germline. CDR3 loop: CASSPRQGSLYEQYF. CDR3 sequence (DNA): TGTGCCAGCAGCCCACGACAGGGGTCCCTCTACGAGCAGTACTTC.

This chain joins TRBV5-1 and TRBJ2-1; 11 nucleotides agree with TRBD2. V shed 4 bases and J 4 bases; nucleotides not matched to a gene: 7. CDR3 length: 16 amino acids. The germline V gene encodes CDR1 SGHRS and CDR2 YFSETQ. Here the CDR3 reads CASSMGLAALYNEQFF. CDR3 bases: TGCGCCAGCAGCATGGGACTAGCGGCTTTATACAATGAGCAGTTCTTC.

This chain links TRBV6-1 with TRBJ1-1, with TRBD1 matching 7 bases. The germline V gene encodes CDR1 MNHNS and CDR2 SASEGT. V lost 2 bases, J lost 2 bases, and 5 bases stayed unmatched. The CDR3 totals 15 residues. CDR3 loop: CASSEHRGLNTEAFF. The CDR3, as DNA: TGTGCCAGCAGTGAACACAGGGGACTCAACACTGAAGCTTTCTTT.

The rearrangement uses TRBV4-1 and TRBJ1-3; 8 bases map to TRBD1. From germline, CDR1 is MGHRA and CDR2 YSYEKL. The CDR3 is 15 amino acids. Unmatched junction bases numbered 8, after V lost 3 bases and J lost 7 bases. Here the CDR3 reads CASSHRTGTRNTIYF. The DNA of the CDR3 is TGCGCCAGCAGCCATCGGACAGGGACCCGGAACACCATATATTTT.

This clone was recorded a few times. The genes are TRBV5-1 and TRBJ2-1, with 7 positions matching TRBD1. The germline V gene encodes CDR1 SGHRS and CDR2 YFSETQ. The CDR3 totals 14 residues. The J segment lost 7 bases and the V segment lost 4 bases, leaving 8 bases of the junction unmatched. CDR3 sequence (DNA): TGCGCCAGCAGCCGGCAGGGGGATGGGAATGAGCAGTTCTTC. This codes for CASSRQGDGNEQFF. The whole variable domain, filled in from reference TRBV5-1 and TRBJ2-1, reads KAGVTQTPRYLIKTRGQQVTLSCSPISGHRSVSWYQQTPGQGLQFLFEYFSETQRNKGNFPGRFSGRQFSNSRSEMNVSTLELGDSALYLCASSRQGDGNEQFFGPGTRLTVL.

The rearrangement uses TRBV11-3 and TRBJ2-1, with 7 bases that match TRBD1. V lost 0 bases and J lost 4; bases outside the gene matches: 6. The CDR3 spans 16 residues. In germline, CDR1 is SGHNT, CDR2 YENEEA. This chain's CDR3 is CASSLEGGQGYNEQFF. In DNA, the CDR3 is TGTGCCAGCAGCTTAGAAGGGGGCCAGGGGTACAATGAGCAGTTCTTC.

J is TRBJ1-1 and V is TRBV6-2 or TRBV6-3; perhaps TRBD1 as D (5 bases). This CDR3 contains 15 residues. The germline V and J ends were trimmed by 6 bases and 0 bases, with 14 bases remaining between them. Germline CDR1 and CDR2: MNHEY and SVGEGT. Here the CDR3 reads CASSPYGHMNTEAFF. The CDR3 DNA reads TGTGCCAGCAGCCCTTACGGACATATGAACACTGAAGCTTTCTTT.

The V call is TRBV4-3, the J call TRBJ2-7, with 7 nucleotides matching TRBD1. The germline V gene has CDR1 LGHNA and CDR2 YSLEER. V lost 3 bases, J lost 4 bases, and 9 bases stayed unmatched. CDR3 length equals 15 residues. CDR3 amino acids: CASSQARGGPYEQYF. Written as DNA, the CDR3 is TGCGCCAGCAGCCAGGCTAGAGGGGGCCCATACGAGCAGTACTTC.

This chain connects TRBV6-1 to TRBJ1-4; no definite D call. Trimming pared 0 bases from V and 0 bases from J, leaving 8 bases between. Germline-derived CDR1 and CDR2 are MNHNS and SASEGT. CDR3 length: 16 residues. CDR3 protein: CASSEARRTTNEKLFF. For the CDR3, the DNA is TGTGCCAGCAGTGAAGCGCGCAGGACAACTAATGAAAAACTGTTTTTT.

The chain couples TRBV5-1 to TRBJ2-7, with D perhaps TRBD1 (5 bases). The CDR3 contains 15 residues. The germline CDR1 and CDR2 sequences are SGHRS and YFSETQ. Trimming removed 0 bases from V and 5 bases from J, with 15 bases in between. The CDR3 region has the DNA TGCGCCAGCAGCTTGGTAGGGTCAGGGTGGAACGAGCAGTACTTC. Its protein product is CASSLVGSGWNEQYF.

The chain uses TRBV6-1 and TRBJ1-3, with TRBD1 identical over 11 bases. Trimming took 5 bases from V and 0 from J; bases not matched to a gene: 3. CDR1 is MNHNS, CDR2 SASEGT, per germline. The CDR3 consists of 16 residues. CDR3 sequence reads: CASSQGTGGSGNTIYF. In DNA form, the CDR3 reads TGTGCCAGCAGTCAAGGGACAGGGGGCTCTGGAAACACCATATATTTT.

The chain links TRBV5-1 to TRBJ1-4; no firm D call. Germline CDR1 SGHRS, CDR2 YFSETQ. Deletions cut 1 base from V and 4 bases from J, with 5 bases between. This CDR3 is 13 amino acids long. This chain's CDR3 is CASSLSNNEKLFF. CDR3 nucleotides: TGCGCCAGCAGCTTGTCAAATAATGAAAAACTGTTTTTT. The full variable domain, in which reference TRBV5-1 and TRBJ1-4 provide the parts outside the CDR3, is KAGVTQTPRYLIKTRGQQVTLSCSPISGHRSVSWYQQTPGQGLQFLFEYFSETQRNKGNFPGRFSGRQFSNSRSEMNVSTLELGDSALYLCASSLSNNEKLFFGSGTQLSVL.

This chain joins TRBV29-1 and TRBJ2-1, with 9 bases identical to TRBD2. CDR3 length equals 12 residues. The germline V gene encodes CDR1 SQVTM and CDR2 ANQGSEA. Unmatched junction bases numbered 8, after V lost 8 bases and J lost 9 bases. CDR3 sequence reads: CSPGLAFGEQFF. The CDR3 region has the DNA TGCAGCCCGGGACTAGCCTTTGGTGAGCAGTTCTTC.

The genes are TRBV3-1 (or the pseudogene TRBV3-2) and TRBJ1-1, with 7 nucleotides matching TRBD1. The CDR3 spans 16 residues. The germline V gene has CDR1 LGHDT and CDR2 YNNKEL (reference sequence). V was clipped by 4 bases and J by 1 base; unmatched bases: 9. CDR3 nucleotide sequence: TGTGCCAGCAGCCTGAGGACAGGCGCCGGGAACACTGAAGCTTTCTTT. This encodes CASSLRTGAGNTEAFF.

This clone is a singleton in its sample. The chain carries TRBV6-4 and TRBJ1-5; D is possibly TRBD1 (6 bases). V was shortened by 5 bases and J by 7 bases, with 12 bases between the two germline ends. CDR3 size: 13 residues. Germline CDR1 reads MRHNA; CDR2 reads SNTAGT. The chain's CDR3 is CASSSDTGQPQHF. In DNA, the CDR3 is TGTGCCAGCAGTTCGGACACAGGGCAGCCCCAGCATTTT.

The V gene is TRBV19, the J gene TRBJ2-7; D is perhaps TRBD1 (7 bases). V shed 1 base and J shed 5 bases, with 12 bases lying between them. Germline-derived CDR1 and CDR2 are LNHDA and SQIVND (reference sequence). The CDR3 has 14 amino acids. The CDR3 DNA sequence: TGTGCCAGTAGTATAGCAGGGGGGAGACACGAGCAGTACTTC. Protein sequence: CASSIAGGRHEQYF.

The chain has TRBV7-6 and TRBJ1-4; D is perhaps TRBD1 (6 bases). The CDR3 extends over 15 amino acids. Trimming cost V 2 bases and J 7 bases, with 14 bases left between them. Germline V gene sequence: CDR1 SGHVS, CDR2 FNYEAQ. CDR3 DNA sequence: TGTGCCAGCAGCTTAAGGGCAGGGGAGTTTGAAAAACTGTTTTTT. Amino acid sequence: CASSLRAGEFEKLFF. Full variable domain (outside the CDR3, taken from reference TRBV7-6 and TRBJ1-4): GAGVSQSPRYKVTKRGQDVALRCDPISGHVSLYWYRQALGQGPEFLTYFNYEAQQDKSGLPNDRFSAERPEGSISTLTIQRTEQRDSAMYRCASSLRAGEFEKLFFGSGTQLSVL.

As for this clone: The sample contains more than one DNA sequence encoding this CDR3. The V gene is TRBV5-4, the J gene TRBJ2-4; maybe TRBD1 (5 bases). With 3 bases removed from V and 1 base from J, the gap between germline ends came to 8 bases. CDR3 length: 14 amino acids. Germline V gives CDR1 SGHNT, CDR2 YYREEE (reference sequence). The CDR3 protein is CASSSQGAKNIQYF. The CDR3 coding sequence is TGTGCCAGCAGCTCGCAGGGTGCCAAAAACATTCAGTACTTC.